This T cell receptor beta chain comes out of a study of cytomegalovirus exposure and HLA in healthy donors. Healthy bone marrow donors made up the cohort. Germline CDR1 is MNHEY and CDR2 is SVGAGI. J was trimmed by 6 bases and V by 6 bases; bases with no gene match: 4. The CDR3 runs 14 residues. The PCR ran on 60 Vbeta and 13 Jbeta primers. This table comes from immunoSEQ multiplex PCR, and its TCRdb copy is limited to in-frame clones, with some not included. The sample holds some 96,000 clones; around 60% are singletons and the top ten take more than 2.5%. The sample taken for sequencing was PBMCs. The V and J genes are TRBV6-5 and TRBJ2-2; 10 bases match TRBD1. The source of this sequence is a man aged 55 to 70 in good health and CMV-seronegative. The CDR3 region has the DNA TGTGCCAGCAGACCAGACAGGGGGCCCGGGGAGCTGTTTTTT. Translation gives CASRPDRGPGELFF.